This passage covers 11 T cell receptor beta chains from one sample sequenced in a study of CD8+CD57+ T cells in acquired aplastic anemia (dated by TCRdb to between 2018 and 2020). Sequencing relied on an Illumina HiSeq 2000. Profiling of TCR beta VDJ combinations and CDR3 sequences used genomic DNA as the template. TCRdb applied fastp at Q25 and MiXCR to the public reads, then kept only in-frame beta chains. CDR3 protein sequences are deduplicated, and each keeps its most common genes and DNA. This sample has about 240,000 distinct CDR3 sequences in its table, and 45% to 50% of those were observed once. The top ten clones comprise 7% to 9.5% of the sample. Patients chosen for sequencing had shown expansion of CD8+CD57+ cells by flow cytometry. Sequencing input: sorted CD4+, CD8+, or CD8+CD57+ T cells (not recorded which) from PBMCs. Receptor source: a human donor with aplastic anemia.

The V gene is TRBV24-1, the J gene TRBJ1-4; D gene unclear. Trimming took off 4 bases at V and 2 bases at J, with 10 bases between the two ends. The germline V gene encodes CDR1 KGHDR and CDR2 SFDVKD. The length of the CDR3 is 15 residues. CDR3 bases: TGTGCCACCAGTGACCCTCGAGAGACTAATGAAAAACTGTTTTTT. Protein product: CATSDPRETNEKLFF.

V gene TRBV20-1 combines with J gene TRBJ2-4; D is undetermined. This CDR3 comprises 12 residues. Germline V gene lookup returns CDR1 DFQATT and CDR2 SNEGSKA (reference sequence). V was shortened by 3 bases and J by 8 bases, with 11 bases between the two germline ends. CDR3 sequence reads: CSARARSDIQYF. Here the CDR3 DNA reads TGCAGTGCTAGGGCCCGATCTGACATTCAGTACTTC.

This clonotype was counted many times. The gene calls are TRBV19 and TRBJ1-6; D may be TRBD1 (6 bases). The V gene lost 4 bases and the J gene lost 3 bases, with 22 bases spanning the gap. The germline CDR1 and CDR2 sequences are LNHDA and SQIVND (reference sequence). CDR3 length: 19 residues. CDR3 coding DNA: TGTGCCAGTAGTACGAAAACGACAGGTCTTAATCGCTATAATTCACCCCTCCACTTT. The encoded protein is CASSTKTTGLNRYNSPLHF.

The V gene is TRBV20-1, the J gene TRBJ1-1; 7 bases fit TRBD1. This CDR3 spans 14 amino acids. The ends lost 1 base at V and 8 bases at J; junction bases unmatched: 10. Germline CDR1 is DFQATT and CDR2 is SNEGSKA (reference sequence). The CDR3 DNA sequence: TGCAGTGCTAGAGGTGACAGGGAAGGCACCGAAGCTTTCTTT. Encoded protein: CSARGDREGTEAFF.

This clonotype was seen only a few times. The gene calls are TRBV7-9 and TRBJ2-5, with 12 bases identical to TRBD2. V shed 5 bases and J 3 bases; nucleotides not matched to a gene: 13. The CDR3 consists of 18 residues. The germline gives CDR1 SEHNR, CDR2 FQNEAQ (reference sequence). The CDR3 here is CASSPPATSGRMKETQYF. CDR3 nucleotide sequence: TGTGCCAGCAGCCCGCCTGCGACTAGCGGGAGAATGAAAGAGACCCAGTACTTC.

The chain joins TRBV11-2 to TRBJ2-7; possibly TRBD2 for D (5 bases). Germline CDR1 SGHAT, CDR2 FQNNGV. The CDR3 totals 13 residues. Trimming shortened V by 5 bases and J by 6 bases, and 14 bases separated the two germline ends. The CDR3 loop reads CASSPVGLGEQYF. The CDR3 coding sequence is TGTGCCAGCAGCCCGGTCGGACTTGGCGAGCAGTACTTC. The whole variable domain, remainder taken from reference TRBV11-2 and TRBJ2-7, is EAGVAQSPRYKIIEKRQSVAFWCNPISGHATLYWYQQILGQGPKLLIQFQNNGVVDDSQLPKDRFSAERLKGVDSTLKIQPAKLEDSAVYLCASSPVGLGEQYFGPGTRLTVT.

This clonotype came up a few times. This could be a read error, since a much larger clone is one nucleotide away. The CDR3 nucleotides read TGCGCCAGCGGCCAAGTAGGGGATTCACCCCTCCACTTT. Protein: CASGQVGDSPLHF. This chain joins TRBV4-3 and TRBJ1-6; TRBD1 might be the D (5 bases). The CDR3 spans 13 residues. Germline V gene lookup returns CDR1 LGHNA and CDR2 YSLEER.

This clonotype has only a few counts. A read error may explain this, as a much larger clone is one base away. The CDR3 nucleotides read TGTGCCAGCAGCGGGGATATAGACAGGGGCTACGAGCAGTACTTC. Translating it yields CASSGDIDRGYEQYF. The chain carries TRBV9 and TRBJ2-7, with 8 bases matching TRBD1. From germline, CDR1 is SGDLS and CDR2 YYNGEE. This CDR3 is built from 15 residues. J lost 3 bases, V lost 3 bases, and 8 bases had no gene match.

Remarks on this clonotype: A junction boundary mismatches the germline segment, possibly from a read error. The chain employs TRBV15 and TRBJ1-4, with 8 bases that match TRBD1. Germline CDR1 and CDR2: LNHNV and YYDKDF (reference sequence). This CDR3 contains 16 residues. CDR3 sequence reads: CATSRDGQGANEKLLF. CDR3 sequence (DNA): TGTGCCACCAGCAGAGATGGTCAGGGGGCTAATGAAAAACTGCTTTTT. Full variable domain (missing parts from reference TRBV15 and TRBJ1-4): DAMVIQNPRYQVTQFGKPVTLSCSQTLNHNVMYWYQQKSSQAPKLLFHYYDKDFNNEADTPDNFQSRRPNTSFCFLDIRSPGLGDTAMYLCATSRDGQGANEKLLFGSGTQLSVL.

The chain joins TRBV2 to TRBJ2-5; D gene ambiguous. CDR3 length: 16 amino acids. Germline-derived CDR1 and CDR2 are SNHLY and FYNNEI. The V and J ends lost 2 bases and 0 bases respectively, with 13 bases between them. The CDR3 loop is CASSENEPGHQETQYF. DNA of the CDR3: TGTGCCAGCAGTGAAAATGAGCCCGGGCACCAAGAGACCCAGTACTTC.

This clonotype has a count of ten or more. The chain has TRBV12-3 or TRBV12-4 and TRBJ2-5, with unresolved D. This CDR3 has 12 residues. V was clipped by 5 bases and J by 4 bases, with 8 bases between them. The CDR3 here is CASSRQGETQYF. CDR3 in DNA: TGTGCCAGCAGTCGGCAAGGAGAGACCCAGTACTTC.